This entry lists 21 T cell receptor beta chains sequenced from one sample in a study of T cell repertoires in cytomegalovirus infection. No antigen is known for these receptors. TCRdb called the reads again in MiXCR, with one record for every CDR3 protein. The sample carries approximately 24,000 distinct CDR3 sequences, 22% recorded once. Here the sequenced sample was CD8+ T cells from cultured PBMCs, taken from culture after CMV antigen stimulation. The receptors stem from a human donor in good health (CMV status not recorded). Some clones in this sample may be carry-over from other donors' samples.

This clonotype turned up a few times. The rearrangement links TRBV4-1 to TRBJ2-7; no clear D. This CDR3 has 14 amino acids. The germline gives CDR1 MGHRA, CDR2 YSYEKL. Deletions cut 1 base from V and 2 bases from J, with 9 bases between. CDR3 nucleotide sequence: TGCGCCAGCAGCCAAGGTCAAACCCCCTACGAGCAGTACTTC. Residues: CASSQGQTPYEQYF.

The CDR3 sequence: CASRKTNTGELFF. CDR3 coding DNA: TGTGCCAGCCGTAAGACGAACACCGGGGAGCTGTTTTTT. The chain is built from TRBV6-2 or TRBV6-3 and TRBJ2-2; D not resolved. Trimming left V 8 bases short and J 0 bases short, with 7 bases between. Germline CDR1 is MNHEY and CDR2 is SVGEGT. The CDR3 has 13 amino acids.

The table lists this clonotype with many counts. V usage is TRBV6-1 and J usage is TRBJ2-5; possibly TRBD1 for D (5 bases). The CDR3 has 13 amino acids. Germline V gene lookup returns CDR1 MNHNS and CDR2 SASEGT. Trimming stripped 6 bases from V and 2 bases from J, with 10 bases between. The CDR3 sequence: CASRETVQETQYF. The CDR3, as DNA: TGTGCCAGCAGGGAGACAGTTCAAGAGACCCAGTACTTC.

The V call is TRBV27, the J call TRBJ2-5; D possibly uses TRBD1 or TRBD2 (5 bases each). The CDR3 sequence is 15 residues long. V dropped 7 bases and J dropped 2 bases, with 17 bases sitting between them. Germline CDR1 and CDR2: MNHEY and SMNVEV (reference sequence). CDR3 in DNA: TGTGCCAGCACACCGCATTGGGGGAGTCAAGAGACCCAGTACTTC. Amino acids: CASTPHWGSQETQYF.

This clonotype was observed many times. J is TRBJ1-1 and V is TRBV12-3 or TRBV12-4; D gene ambiguous. The CDR3 is 12 amino acids. Trimming shortened V by 3 bases and J by 4 bases, and 6 bases separated the two germline ends. In nucleotides, the CDR3 is TGTGCCAGCAGTTTTTTTACCACTGAAGCTTTCTTT. Protein sequence: CASSFFTTEAFF.

The chain uses TRBV6-6 and TRBJ2-5; 9 bases agree with TRBD1. The CDR3 length is 17 residues. The junction had 13 bases not matched to a gene; V was cut back by 2 bases and J by 6 bases. Germline V gene sequence: CDR1 MNHNY, CDR2 SVGAGI (reference sequence). CDR3 coding DNA: TGTGCCAGCAGTTACCAGCTACAGGGGGCGCGAAGACAGACCCAGTACTTC. It translates to CASSYQLQGARRQTQYF.

This chain connects TRBV20-1 to TRBJ2-3; TRBD2 aligns across 12 bases. Germline assignment: CDR1 DFQATT and CDR2 SNEGSKA (reference sequence). The J segment lost 0 bases and the V segment lost 0 bases, leaving 7 bases of the junction unmatched. CDR3 length: 18 residues. This chain's CDR3 is CSARDETSGGTSTDTQYF. CDR3 in DNA: TGCAGTGCTAGAGATGAGACTAGCGGGGGCACAAGCACAGATACGCAGTATTTT.

Only a few counts were recorded for this clonotype. The rearrangement joins TRBV19 to TRBJ2-1, with a weak D call TRBD2 (6 bases). The CDR3 length is 14 residues. Trimming removed 1 base from V and 3 bases from J, with 7 bases in between. Germline V CDR1 and CDR2: LNHDA, SQIVND (reference sequence). CDR3 in DNA: TGTGCCAGTAGTATAGGGGGGGACTACAATGAGCAGTTCTTC. This codes for CASSIGGDYNEQFF. The variable domain in full, with the rest retrieved from reference TRBV19 and TRBJ2-1, is DGGITQSPKYLFRKEGQNVTLSCEQNLNHDAMYWYRQDPGQGLRLIYYSQIVNDFQKGDIAEGYSVSREKKESFPLTVTSAQKNPTAFYLCASSIGGDYNEQFFGPGTRLTVL.

This clonotype has only a few counts. CDR3 nucleotides: TGTGCCAGTAGTACCATGGGCCAGGGTATTCAGCCCCAGCATTTT. Encoded protein: CASSTMGQGIQPQHF. The chain joins TRBV19 to TRBJ1-5; TRBD1 might be the D (5 bases). The CDR3 sequence is 15 residues long. Germline V CDR1 and CDR2: LNHDA, SQIVND (reference sequence). V dropped 4 bases and J dropped 6 bases, with 16 bases sitting between them.

The rearrangement uses TRBV6-1 and TRBJ2-2; 7 positions agree with TRBD1. This CDR3 comprises 15 residues. V lost 6 bases to trimming and J lost 7 bases; unmatched junction nucleotides: 11. CDR1 and CDR2 from the germline V gene are MNHNS and SASEGT. CDR3 amino acids: CASREWTGDNGELFF. For the CDR3, the DNA is TGTGCCAGCAGGGAATGGACAGGCGATAACGGGGAGCTGTTTTTT.

This clonotype turned up a few times. The chain links TRBV6-2 or TRBV6-3 to TRBJ2-1, with a weak D call TRBD2 (7 bases). V shed 10 bases and J shed 0 bases, with 19 bases lying between them. This CDR3 has 16 residues. Germline assignment: CDR1 MNHEY and CDR2 SVGEGT. The CDR3 DNA reads as TGTGCCATACGGGGGCTAACGGGGGGCTCCTACAATGAGCAGTTCTTC. Amino acid sequence: CAIRGLTGGSYNEQFF.

Ten or more counts support this clonotype. The chain uses TRBV7-8 and TRBJ2-5; D is uncertain. The germline V and J ends were trimmed by 5 bases and 2 bases, with 9 bases remaining between them. Germline lookup yields CDR1 SGHVS and CDR2 FQNEAQ. The CDR3 spans 13 residues. CDR3 residues: CASSQVVQETQYF. DNA for the CDR3: TGTGCCAGCAGCCAAGTAGTACAAGAGACCCAGTACTTC. Combining the CDR3 with reference TRBV7-8 and TRBJ2-5 gives the whole variable domain GAGVSQSPRYKVAKRGQDVALRCDPISGHVSLFWYQQALGQGPEFLTYFQNEAQLDKSGLPSDRFFAERPEGSVSTLKIQRTQQEDSAVYLCASSQVVQETQYFGPGTRLLVL.

Ten or more counts support this clonotype. The chain is built from TRBV28 and TRBJ1-1; D gene ambiguous. The CDR3 contains 12 residues. The V gene's germline CDR1 is MDHEN and CDR2 SYDVKM. Trimming shortened V by 6 bases and J by 1 base, and 6 bases separated the two germline ends. DNA of the CDR3: TGTGCCAGCAGGGACGGGAACACTGAAGCTTTCTTT. Amino acid sequence: CASRDGNTEAFF.

In DNA form, the CDR3 reads TGTGCTAGTGGTTTGGTACTAGGGACAGGGTTTTCCGCCCCACCCTACGAGCAGTACTTC. This sequence encodes CASGLVLGTGFSAPPYEQYF. V gene TRBV12-5 combines with J gene TRBJ2-7; TRBD1 agrees at 9 bases. Germline V gene data show CDR1 as LGHNT and CDR2 as FRNRAP. This CDR3 has 20 residues. V was clipped by 0 bases and J by 2 bases; unmatched bases: 17. Together with reference TRBV12-5 and TRBJ2-7, the CDR3 gives the full variable domain: DARVTQTPRHKVTEMGQEVTMRCQPILGHNTVFWYRQTMMQGLELLAYFRNRAPLDDSGMPKDRFSAEMPDATLATLKIQPSEPRDSAVYFCASGLVLGTGFSAPPYEQYFGPGTRLTVT.

This clonotype appeared a few times. This chain joins TRBV12-3 or TRBV12-4 and TRBJ2-5, with 7 positions matching TRBD2. This CDR3 comprises 16 residues. V lost 5 bases and J lost 5; bases outside the gene matches: 14. Here the CDR3 DNA reads TGTGCCAGCAGTGATGGGAGGGAAAACAACTGGGAGACCCAGTACTTC. Translation: CASSDGRENNWETQYF.

In its sample, this clonotype was seen a few times. The rearrangement links TRBV12-3 or TRBV12-4 to TRBJ2-7, with 10 bases lining up with TRBD1. The CDR3 extends over 15 amino acids. V shed 3 bases and J 5 bases; nucleotides not matched to a gene: 7. The CDR3 nucleotides read TGTGCCAGCAGTTTCGACAGGGGGCTAATAGACGAGCAGTACTTC. Encoded protein: CASSFDRGLIDEQYF.

The gene calls are TRBV4-3 and TRBJ2-2; the match to TRBD2 covers 10 bases. After removal of 0 bases from V and 6 bases from J, the junction contained 10 bases not matched to a gene. CDR3 size: 18 residues. CDR1 and CDR2 (germline): LGHNA, YSLEER. CDR3 DNA: TGCGCCAGCAGCCAAGATCAGCGGGGGGGCCAGGTCTCCGGGGAGCTGTTTTTT. It is translated as CASSQDQRGGQVSGELFF.

This clonotype was picked up a small number of times. V usage is TRBV7-2 and J usage is TRBJ2-7; D is possibly TRBD1 (6 bases). Looked up from germline, CDR1 is SGHTA and CDR2 is FQGNSA. V was trimmed by 5 bases and J by 7 bases, leaving 15 bases between them. The CDR3 runs to 13 residues. The CDR3 nucleotides are TGTGCCAGCAGCATAGACGTAGGGGGTGAGCAGTACTTC. As protein: CASSIDVGGEQYF.

This clonotype was seen many times. The J gene is TRBJ2-1, the V gene TRBV27, with 10 bases that match TRBD2. This CDR3 is 15 amino acids long. The V gene end was trimmed by 7 bases and the J gene end by 5 bases; junction bases not matched to a gene: 8. Germline-derived CDR1 and CDR2 are MNHEY and SMNVEV (reference sequence). CDR3 region: CASTPIAGGDNEQFF. CDR3 sequence (DNA): TGTGCCAGCACTCCGATAGCGGGGGGTGACAATGAGCAGTTCTTC.

This clonotype was seen ten or more times. The J gene is TRBJ1-1, the V gene TRBV5-5; D ambiguous. Germline loops: CDR1 SGHKS, CDR2 YYEKEE (reference sequence). The CDR3 runs 12 residues. Trimming shortened V by 0 bases and J by 5 bases, and 5 bases separated the two germline ends. The DNA of the CDR3 is TGTGCCAGCAGCTTGGTTCAAACTGAAGCTTTCTTT. Amino acid sequence: CASSLVQTEAFF.

At least ten counts were recorded for this clonotype. The chain employs TRBV12-5 and TRBJ1-1; TRBD1 matches at 7 bases. The CDR3 runs to 14 residues. The J segment lost 0 bases and the V segment lost 5 bases, leaving 3 bases of the junction unmatched. Germline-derived CDR1 and CDR2 are LGHNT and FRNRAP. CDR3 sequence reads: CASGPGTVNTEAFF. CDR3 DNA: TGTGCTAGTGGTCCTGGGACAGTGAACACTGAAGCTTTCTTT.